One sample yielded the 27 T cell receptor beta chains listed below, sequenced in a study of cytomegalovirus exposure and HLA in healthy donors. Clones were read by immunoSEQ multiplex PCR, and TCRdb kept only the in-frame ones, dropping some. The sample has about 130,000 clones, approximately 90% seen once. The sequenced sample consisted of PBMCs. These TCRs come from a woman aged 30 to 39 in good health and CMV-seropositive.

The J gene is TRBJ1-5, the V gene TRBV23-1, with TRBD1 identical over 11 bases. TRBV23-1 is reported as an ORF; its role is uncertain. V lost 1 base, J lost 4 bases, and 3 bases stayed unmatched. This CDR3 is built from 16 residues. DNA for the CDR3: TGCGCCAGCAGTCAATGGGGACAGGGGGGGAATCAGCCCCAGCATTTT. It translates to CASSQWGQGGNQPQHF.

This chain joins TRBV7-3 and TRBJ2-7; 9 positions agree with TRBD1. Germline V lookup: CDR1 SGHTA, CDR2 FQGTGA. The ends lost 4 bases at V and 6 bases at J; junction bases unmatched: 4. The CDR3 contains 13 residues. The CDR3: CASSWDRATEQYF. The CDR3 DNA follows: TGTGCCAGCAGCTGGGACAGGGCCACCGAGCAGTACTTC.

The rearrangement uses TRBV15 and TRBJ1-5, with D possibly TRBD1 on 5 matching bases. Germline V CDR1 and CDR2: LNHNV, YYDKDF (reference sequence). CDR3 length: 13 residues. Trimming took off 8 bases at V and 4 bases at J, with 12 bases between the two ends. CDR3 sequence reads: CATRGGGNQPQHF. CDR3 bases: TGTGCCACCCGTGGGGGGGGGAATCAGCCCCAGCATTTT.

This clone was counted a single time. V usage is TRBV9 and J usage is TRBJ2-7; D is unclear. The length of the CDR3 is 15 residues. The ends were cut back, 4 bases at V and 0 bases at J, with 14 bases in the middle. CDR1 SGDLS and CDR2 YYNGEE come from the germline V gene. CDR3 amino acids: CASSSLPGHSYEQYF. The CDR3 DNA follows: TGTGCCAGCAGCTCATTACCGGGTCACTCCTACGAGCAGTACTTC.

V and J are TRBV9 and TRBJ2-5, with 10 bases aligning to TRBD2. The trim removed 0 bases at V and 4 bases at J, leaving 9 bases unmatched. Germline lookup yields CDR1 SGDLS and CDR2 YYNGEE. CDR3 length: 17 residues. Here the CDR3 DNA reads TGTGCCAGCAGCGTAGCCGGGGGACTAGCGAGAACAGAGACCCAGTACTTC. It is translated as CASSVAGGLARTETQYF. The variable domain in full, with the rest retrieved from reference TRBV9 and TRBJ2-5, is DSGVTQTPKHLITATGQRVTLRCSPRSGDLSVYWYQQSLDQGLQFLIQYYNGEERAKGNILERFSAQQFPDLHSELNLSSLELGDSALYFCASSVAGGLARTETQYFGPGTRLLVL.

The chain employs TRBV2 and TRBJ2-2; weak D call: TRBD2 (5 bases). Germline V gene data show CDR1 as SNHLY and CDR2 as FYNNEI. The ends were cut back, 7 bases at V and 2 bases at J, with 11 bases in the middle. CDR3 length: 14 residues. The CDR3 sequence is CASNPGGNTGELFF. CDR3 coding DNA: TGTGCCAGCAATCCAGGAGGTAACACCGGGGAGCTGTTTTTT.

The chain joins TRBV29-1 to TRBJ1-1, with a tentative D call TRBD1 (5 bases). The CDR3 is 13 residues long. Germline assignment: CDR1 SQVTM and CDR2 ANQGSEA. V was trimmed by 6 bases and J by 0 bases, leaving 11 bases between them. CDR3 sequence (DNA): TGCAGCGTAGGGGCAGGGTTGAACACTGAAGCTTTCTTT. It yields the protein CSVGAGLNTEAFF.

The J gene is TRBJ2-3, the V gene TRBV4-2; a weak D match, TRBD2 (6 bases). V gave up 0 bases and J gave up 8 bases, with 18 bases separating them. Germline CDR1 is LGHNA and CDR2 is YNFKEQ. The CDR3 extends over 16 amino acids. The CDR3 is CASSQEGLPLKATQYF. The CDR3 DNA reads TGTGCCAGCAGCCAAGAGGGACTCCCCCTAAAGGCTACGCAGTATTTT.

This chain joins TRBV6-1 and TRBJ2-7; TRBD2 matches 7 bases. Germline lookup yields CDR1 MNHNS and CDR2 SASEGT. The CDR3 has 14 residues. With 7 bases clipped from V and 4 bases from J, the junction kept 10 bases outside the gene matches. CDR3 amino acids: CASNFPGGYYEQYF. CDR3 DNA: TGTGCCAGCAACTTCCCGGGGGGATATTACGAGCAGTACTTC.

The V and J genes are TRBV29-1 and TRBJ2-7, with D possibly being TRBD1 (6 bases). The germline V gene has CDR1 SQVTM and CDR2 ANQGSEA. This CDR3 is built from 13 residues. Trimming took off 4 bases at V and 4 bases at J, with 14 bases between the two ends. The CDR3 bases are TGCAGCGTTGTAATGCAGGGGTTTTACGAGCAGTACTTC. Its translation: CSVVMQGFYEQYF.

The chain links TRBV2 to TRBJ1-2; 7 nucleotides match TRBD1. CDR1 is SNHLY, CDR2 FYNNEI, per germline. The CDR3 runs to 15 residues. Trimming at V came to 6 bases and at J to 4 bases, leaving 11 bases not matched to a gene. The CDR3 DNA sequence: TGTGCCAGCAGCCTTCGGGACAGCAACCCCTATGGCTACACCTTC. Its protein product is CASSLRDSNPYGYTF.

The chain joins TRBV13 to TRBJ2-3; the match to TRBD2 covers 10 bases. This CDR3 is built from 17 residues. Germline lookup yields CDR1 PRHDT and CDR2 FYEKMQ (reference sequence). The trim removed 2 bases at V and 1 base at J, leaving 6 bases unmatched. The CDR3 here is CASSLTSGVSGTDTQYF. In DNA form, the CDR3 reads TGTGCCAGCAGCTTAACTAGCGGGGTTTCTGGCACAGATACGCAGTATTTT. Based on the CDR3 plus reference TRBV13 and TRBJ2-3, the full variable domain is AAGVIQSPRHLIKEKRETATLKCYPIPRHDTVYWYQQGPGQDPQFLISFYEKMQSDKGSIPDRFSAQQFSDYHSELNMSSLELGDSALYFCASSLTSGVSGTDTQYFGPGTRLTVL.

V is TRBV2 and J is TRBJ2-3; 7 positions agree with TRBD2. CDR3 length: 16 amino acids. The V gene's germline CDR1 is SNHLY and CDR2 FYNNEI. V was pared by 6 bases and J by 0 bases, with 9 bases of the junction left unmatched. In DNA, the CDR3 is TGTGCCAGCAGAGGGCGGGGGACCCGTAGCACAGATACGCAGTATTTT. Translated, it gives CASRGRGTRSTDTQYF.

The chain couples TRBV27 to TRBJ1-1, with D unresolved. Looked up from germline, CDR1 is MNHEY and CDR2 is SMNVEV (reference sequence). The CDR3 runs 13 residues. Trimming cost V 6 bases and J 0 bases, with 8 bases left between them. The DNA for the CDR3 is TGTGCCAGCAGGCACACACTGAACACTGAAGCTTTCTTT. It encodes CASRHTLNTEAFF.

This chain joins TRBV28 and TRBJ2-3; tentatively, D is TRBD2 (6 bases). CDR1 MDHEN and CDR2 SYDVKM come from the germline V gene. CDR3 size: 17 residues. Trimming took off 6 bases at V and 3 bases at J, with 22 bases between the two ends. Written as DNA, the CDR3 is TGTGCCAGCAGCTCCGGCCGTGGAGGGAGGCGGACAGATACGCAGTATTTT. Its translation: CASSSGRGGRRTDTQYF. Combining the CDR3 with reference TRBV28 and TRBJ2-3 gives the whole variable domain DVKVTQSSRYLVKRTGEKVFLECVQDMDHENMFWYRQDPGLGLRLIYFSYDVKMKEKGDIPEGYSVSREKKERFSLILESASTNQTSMYLCASSSGRGGRRTDTQYFGPGTRLTVL.

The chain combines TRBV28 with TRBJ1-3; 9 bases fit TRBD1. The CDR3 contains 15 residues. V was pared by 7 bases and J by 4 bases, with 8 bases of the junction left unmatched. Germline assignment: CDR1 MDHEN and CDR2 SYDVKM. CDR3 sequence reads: CASTRTGERGNTIYF. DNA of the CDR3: TGTGCCAGCACCCGGACAGGGGAACGGGGAAACACCATATATTTT. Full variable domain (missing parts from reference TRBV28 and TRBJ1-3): DVKVTQSSRYLVKRTGEKVFLECVQDMDHENMFWYRQDPGLGLRLIYFSYDVKMKEKGDIPEGYSVSREKKERFSLILESASTNQTSMYLCASTRTGERGNTIYFGEGSWLTVV.

DNA of the CDR3: TGTGCCAGCAGTTTAACTAGCGGGGGGAGCTCCTACAATGAGCAGTTCTTC. It translates to CASSLTSGGSSYNEQFF. The rearrangement joins TRBV28 to TRBJ2-1; TRBD2 aligns across 12 bases. The CDR3 has 17 residues. Germline CDR1 reads MDHEN; CDR2 reads SYDVKM. V trimming: 2 bases; J trimming: 0 bases; junction bases outside the gene matches: 2.

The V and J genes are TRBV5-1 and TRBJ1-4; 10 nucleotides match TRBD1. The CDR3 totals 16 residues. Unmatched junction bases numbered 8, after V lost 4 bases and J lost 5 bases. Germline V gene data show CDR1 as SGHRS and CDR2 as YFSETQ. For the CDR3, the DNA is TGCGCCAGCAGCCCCCAACCGGGACAGGGGAATGAAAAACTGTTTTTT. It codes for CASSPQPGQGNEKLFF.

The chain's CDR3 is CASSPRTGQETQYF. The CDR3 DNA reads TGTGCCAGCTCACCAAGGACAGGGCAAGAGACCCAGTACTTC. This chain links TRBV18 with TRBJ2-5; the match to TRBD1 covers 8 bases. The CDR3 sequence is 14 residues long. The V and J ends lost 2 bases and 2 bases, in that order; junction bases with no gene match: 1. CDR1 KGHSH and CDR2 LQKENI come from the germline V gene.

CDR3 loop: CASSLGRSNRVGETQYF. The CDR3 DNA sequence: TGTGCCAGCAGCTTAGGCCGTTCTAACAGGGTCGGAGAGACCCAGTACTTC. V gene TRBV13 combines with J gene TRBJ2-5, with a tentative D call TRBD1 (6 bases). The germline gives CDR1 PRHDT, CDR2 FYEKMQ (reference sequence). V lost 0 bases and J lost 4, with 18 bases in between. The CDR3 loop spans 17 amino acids. Variable domain in full (rest from reference TRBV13 and TRBJ2-5): AAGVIQSPRHLIKEKRETATLKCYPIPRHDTVYWYQQGPGQDPQFLISFYEKMQSDKGSIPDRFSAQQFSDYHSELNMSSLELGDSALYFCASSLGRSNRVGETQYFGPGTRLLVL.

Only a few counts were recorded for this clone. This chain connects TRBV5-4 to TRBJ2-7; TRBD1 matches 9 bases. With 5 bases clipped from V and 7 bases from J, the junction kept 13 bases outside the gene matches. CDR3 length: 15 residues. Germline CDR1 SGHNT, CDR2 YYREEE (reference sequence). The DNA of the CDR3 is TGTGCCAGCAGTGGGGCCGGGACAGGGAATGGGGAGCAGTACTTC. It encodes CASSGAGTGNGEQYF.

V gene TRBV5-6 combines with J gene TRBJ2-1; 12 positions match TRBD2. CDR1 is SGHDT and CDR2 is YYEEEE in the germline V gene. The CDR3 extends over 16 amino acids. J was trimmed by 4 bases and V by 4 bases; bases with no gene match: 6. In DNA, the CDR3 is TGTGCCAGCAGCCCGATGACTAGCGGGAGATACAATGAGCAGTTCTTC. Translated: CASSPMTSGRYNEQFF.

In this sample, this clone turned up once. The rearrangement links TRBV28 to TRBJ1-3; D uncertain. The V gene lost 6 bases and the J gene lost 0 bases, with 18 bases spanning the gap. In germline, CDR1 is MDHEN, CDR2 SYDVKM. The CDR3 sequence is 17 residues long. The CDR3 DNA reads TGTGCCAGCAGCTTACCCGGACTCTCAGACTCTGGAAACACCATATATTTT. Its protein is CASSLPGLSDSGNTIYF.

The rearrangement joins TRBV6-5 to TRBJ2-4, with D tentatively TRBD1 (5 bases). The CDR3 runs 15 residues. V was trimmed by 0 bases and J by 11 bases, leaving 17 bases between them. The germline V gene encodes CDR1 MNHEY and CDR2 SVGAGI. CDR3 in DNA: TGTGCCAGCAGTTACTCCTTTGCTGCAGGGTCCTTTCAGTACTTC. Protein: CASSYSFAAGSFQYF.

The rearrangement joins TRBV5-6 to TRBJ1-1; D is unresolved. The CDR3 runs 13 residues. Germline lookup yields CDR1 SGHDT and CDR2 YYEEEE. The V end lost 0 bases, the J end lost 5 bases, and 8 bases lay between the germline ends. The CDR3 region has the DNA TGTGCCAGCAGCTTGGGAGGGCTTACTGAAGCTTTCTTT. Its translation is CASSLGGLTEAFF.

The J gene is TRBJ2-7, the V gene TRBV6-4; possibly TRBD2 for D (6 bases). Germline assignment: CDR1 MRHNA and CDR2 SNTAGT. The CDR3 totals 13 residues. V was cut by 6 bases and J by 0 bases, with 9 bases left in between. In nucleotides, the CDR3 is TGTGCCAGCAGCTACGGGGGCTCCTACGAGCAGTACTTC. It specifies CASSYGGSYEQYF.

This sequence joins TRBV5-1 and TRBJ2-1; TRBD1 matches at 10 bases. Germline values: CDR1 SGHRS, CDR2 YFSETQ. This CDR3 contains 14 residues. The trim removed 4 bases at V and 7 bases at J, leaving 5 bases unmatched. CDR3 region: CASSPDRGGNEQFF. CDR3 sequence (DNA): TGCGCCAGCAGCCCGGACAGGGGGGGAAATGAGCAGTTCTTC.